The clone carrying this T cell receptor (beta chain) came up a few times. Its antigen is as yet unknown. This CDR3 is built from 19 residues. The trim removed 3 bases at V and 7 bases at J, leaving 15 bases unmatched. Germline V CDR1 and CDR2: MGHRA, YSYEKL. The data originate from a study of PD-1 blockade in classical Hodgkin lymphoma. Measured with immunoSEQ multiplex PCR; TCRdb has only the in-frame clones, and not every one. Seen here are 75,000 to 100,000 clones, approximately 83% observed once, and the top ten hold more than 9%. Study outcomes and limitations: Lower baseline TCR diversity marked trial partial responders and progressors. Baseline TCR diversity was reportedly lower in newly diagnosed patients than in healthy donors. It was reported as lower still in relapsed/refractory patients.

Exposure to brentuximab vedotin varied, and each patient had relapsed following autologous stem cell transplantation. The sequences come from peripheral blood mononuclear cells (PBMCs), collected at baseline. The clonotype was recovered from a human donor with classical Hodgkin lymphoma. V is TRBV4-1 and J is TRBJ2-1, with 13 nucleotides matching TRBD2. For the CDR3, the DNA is TGCGCCAGCAGCCAGATTCGCCTTAGGACTAGCGGGAGAAGAAATGAGCAGTTCTTC. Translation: CASSQIRLRTSGRRNEQFF.